This T cell receptor beta chain was sequenced during a study of cytomegalovirus exposure and HLA in healthy donors. Germline CDR1 MGHDK, CDR2 SYGVNS. Trimming stripped 4 bases from V and 1 base from J, with 14 bases between. CDR3 length: 17 residues. Only in-frame clones appear in the TCRdb table, and some are missing; sequencing was by immunoSEQ multiplex PCR. There are some 140,000 clones in the sample; 84% occur only once, and roughly 1.4% lies in the top ten. This clone turned up a few times. Antigen unknown. Study-level results: Some TCR beta chains (164 of them) were listed as cytomegalovirus-associated. In the 120 validation repertoires, approximately 93% of cluster scores exceeded 0, per a later analysis.

The V gene is TRBV25-1, the J gene TRBJ2-6; tentatively, D is TRBD2 (6 bases). The TCR comes from a woman in her twenties or thirties in good health and CMV-seronegative. The specimen sequenced was PBMCs. CDR3 region: CASSVWGVTSGANVLTF. The CDR3 DNA reads as TGTGCCAGCAGTGTCTGGGGGGTGACATCTGGGGCCAACGTCCTGACTTTC.